Each of the 14 T cell receptor beta chains below was sequenced from the same sample in a study of post-analysis software for immune sequencing data. Presence of unique molecular identifiers characterized the TCR beta cDNA libraries. TCRdb recomputed calls from the PCR reads with MiXCR, one row per CDR3 protein. The sample records roughly 870,000 distinct CDR3 sequences, around 50% being singletons. No cognate antigen is known for these TCRs. Study outcomes and limitations: The five TRBV segments detected at higher frequency in patients than in controls included TRBV5-6, TRBV5-1 and TRBV20-1.

Sequencing was done on a sample of blood. The receptors come from a girl aged 10 to 17 with multiple sclerosis.

The chain has TRBV5-1 and TRBJ1-5; D ambiguous. This CDR3 region has 15 residues. With 3 bases removed from V and 0 bases from J, the gap between germline ends came to 10 bases. Germline CDR1 reads SGHRS; CDR2 reads YFSETQ. The CDR3 sequence is CASSSDGNSNQPQHF. Here the CDR3 DNA reads TGCGCCAGCAGCTCCGACGGAAATAGCAATCAGCCCCAGCATTTT.

This CDR3 is CASSGGPSRDGYTF. The CDR3, as DNA: TGCGCCAGCAGCGGGGGACCGTCCAGGGACGGCTACACCTTC. The chain combines TRBV5-1 with TRBJ1-2; a weak D match, TRBD1 (5 bases). V was pared by 4 bases and J by 8 bases, with 18 bases between. The germline CDR1 and CDR2 sequences are SGHRS and YFSETQ. The CDR3 loop spans 14 amino acids.

The table lists this clonotype with a few counts. The chain employs TRBV29-1 and TRBJ2-7, with D possibly being TRBD2 (5 bases). Between the trimmed V and J ends, which lost 1 base and 3 bases, there was a span of 10 bases. The CDR3 is 13 residues long. The germline V gene encodes CDR1 SQVTM and CDR2 ANQGSEA. CDR3 protein: CSVEGVGVYEQYF. In DNA form, the CDR3 reads TGCAGCGTTGAAGGGGTGGGAGTCTACGAGCAGTACTTC.

The rearrangement joins TRBV29-1 to TRBJ2-1; no definite D call. The length of the CDR3 is 13 residues. Deletions cut 3 bases from V and 5 bases from J, with 11 bases between. Germline V gene data show CDR1 as SQVTM and CDR2 as ANQGSEA. The CDR3 is CSVDAPWDNEQFF. In nucleotides, the CDR3 is TGCAGCGTTGATGCTCCTTGGGACAATGAGCAGTTCTTC.

V and J are TRBV29-1 and TRBJ2-1; a possible D gene is TRBD2 (7 bases). V was shortened by 3 bases and J by 0 bases, with 15 bases between the two germline ends. This CDR3 spans 16 amino acids. Germline loops: CDR1 SQVTM, CDR2 ANQGSEA. The CDR3 region is CSVELQAGASYNEQFF. CDR3 nucleotides: TGCAGCGTTGAGCTGCAGGCGGGGGCCTCCTACAATGAGCAGTTCTTC.

The V gene is TRBV11-2, the J gene TRBJ2-7; D may match TRBD1 or TRBD2 (6 bases each). Looked up from germline, CDR1 is SGHAT and CDR2 is FQNNGV. The CDR3 covers 16 residues. V was cut by 5 bases and J by 0 bases, with 17 bases left in between. CDR3 protein: CASSPVRGASSYEQYF. CDR3 coding DNA: TGTGCCAGCAGCCCAGTAAGGGGGGCCAGCTCCTACGAGCAGTACTTC.

DNA of the CDR3: TGTGCCAGCAGTGAACTGCAGGCCCACACCGGGGAGCTGTTTTTT. The encoded protein is CASSELQAHTGELFF. The J gene is TRBJ2-2, the V gene TRBV2; D unresolved. The CDR3 consists of 15 residues. The V and J ends lost 2 bases and 3 bases respectively, with 10 bases between them. CDR1 is SNHLY, CDR2 FYNNEI, per germline.

The CDR3 nucleotides read TGTGCCAGCAGCCAAGTTAGGGCTAGCGGATTCCAAGAGACCCAGTACTTC. Residues: CASSQVRASGFQETQYF. The rearrangement uses TRBV14 and TRBJ2-5, with 7 nucleotides matching TRBD2. The V gene end was trimmed by 1 base and the J gene end by 1 base; junction bases not matched to a gene: 9. The V gene's germline CDR1 is SGHDN and CDR2 FVKESK. The CDR3 length is 17 residues.

This clonotype has only a few counts. The chain recombines TRBV6-6 with TRBJ1-2; 8 nucleotides line up with TRBD1. Germline CDR1 MNHNY, CDR2 SVGAGI (reference sequence). V gave up 5 bases and J gave up 5 bases; unmatched junction bases: 10. This CDR3 is 15 amino acids long. The CDR3 nucleotides read TGTGCCAGCAGTGGGCGAGGACAGGGAATTTATGGCTACACCTTC. Its translation: CASSGRGQGIYGYTF.

The rearrangement joins TRBV5-1 to TRBJ2-5; no definite D call. Per germline, CDR1 SGHRS and CDR2 YFSETQ. The CDR3 extends over 14 amino acids. V lost 3 bases to trimming and J lost 11 bases, with 20 bases between them. The DNA of the CDR3 is TGCGCCAGCAGCTCCAGAGGCCCCTCGGATGAGCAGTACTTC. Translation: CASSSRGPSDEQYF.

The V gene is TRBV7-3, the J gene TRBJ2-1; possible D gene TRBD2, 6 bases. The ends were cut back, 1 base at V and 10 bases at J, with 14 bases in the middle. The CDR3 contains 14 residues. CDR1 and CDR2 from the germline V gene are SGHTA and FQGTGA. The CDR3: CASSLIRAGKEQFF. CDR3 DNA: TGTGCCAGCAGCTTAATTCGGGCGGGGAAGGAGCAGTTCTTC.

This clonotype has more than one count but fewer than ten. The chain employs TRBV29-1 and TRBJ2-3; D is unclear. The CDR3 spans 13 residues. V dropped 3 bases and J dropped 0 bases, with 7 bases sitting between them. The germline V gene encodes CDR1 SQVTM and CDR2 ANQGSEA. CDR3 sequence (DNA): TGCAGCGTTGATTCCGCTAGCACAGATACGCAGTATTTT. This sequence encodes CSVDSASTDTQYF.

This rearrangement joins TRBV20-1 to TRBJ2-5; 9 bases fit TRBD2. V was pared by 7 bases and J by 11 bases, with 17 bases of the junction left unmatched. Germline V gene data show CDR1 as DFQATT and CDR2 as SNEGSKA (reference sequence). The CDR3 has 14 amino acids. This chain's CDR3 is CSGTGTSKRNEQYF. The CDR3 nucleotides read TGCAGTGGTACCGGGACTAGCAAAAGGAATGAGCAGTACTTC.

This clonotype has at least ten counts. The V gene is TRBV29-1, the J gene TRBJ2-1; D gene uncertain. The CDR3 loop spans 13 amino acids. V was shortened by 0 bases and J by 5 bases, with 8 bases between the two germline ends. The germline V gene encodes CDR1 SQVTM and CDR2 ANQGSEA. CDR3 in amino acids: CSVEDGRHNEQFF. CDR3 DNA sequence: TGCAGCGTTGAAGATGGACGGCACAATGAGCAGTTCTTC.